This T cell receptor beta chain comes out of a study of OX40 agonist ivuxolimab in advanced cancers. About the study: Patients undergoing dose escalation presented with hepatocellular carcinoma, melanoma, renal cell or head and neck cancer. Study-level results: The study observed clonal expansion of CD4+ and CD8+ blood T cells by week 6 at 0.1 to 3.0 mg/kg.

Concerning this clone itself: Its antigen is currently unknown.

The CDR3 spans 14 residues. V gave up 0 bases and J gave up 5 bases, with 10 bases separating them. Germline assignment: CDR1 LNHNV and CDR2 YYDKDF (reference sequence). Blood was sampled at baseline, cycle 4 day 1, and cycle 7 day 1. Measured with immunoSEQ multiplex PCR; TCRdb has only the in-frame clones, and not every one. The top ten hold about 1.9% of the sample, which has roughly 64,000 clones, around four fifths seen once. This chain links TRBV15 with TRBJ1-1; D uncertain. This material consisted of CD4+ or CD8+ T cells sorted from blood, taken in a trial of the OX40 agonist ivuxolimab. The TCR comes from an adult with an advanced solid tumor such as melanoma, head and neck, liver or kidney cancer. This CDR3 is CATSRDLQSTEAFF. CDR3 in DNA: TGTGCCACCAGCAGAGATCTTCAGTCGACTGAAGCTTTCTTT.